The T cell receptor (beta chain) described here comes from a study of cytomegalovirus exposure and HLA in healthy donors. The PCR employed 60 Vbeta primers together with 13 Jbeta primers. In the original workflow: Per a later analysis, the number of unique TCR beta chains was some 82 million, of which 10 million to 11 million were shared. Libraries were prepared by immunoSEQ multiplex PCR; TCRdb keeps only in-frame clonotypes and omits some of them. The DNA gave D and trimming, while V, J and clone size come from that table. The repertoire holds 150,000 to 200,000 clones, with 70% to 90% as singletons. The V end lost 3 bases, the J end lost 7 bases, and 13 bases lay between the germline ends. The CDR3 is 14 residues long. Per germline, CDR1 MNHEY and CDR2 SMNVEV (reference sequence).

Sequenced sample: PBMCs. V gene TRBV27 combines with J gene TRBJ1-5; tentative D call: TRBD1 (5 bases). The sequence came from a woman between 18 and 30 years old in good health and CMV-seronegative. In DNA form, the CDR3 reads TGTGCCAGCAGTTTTGCGGGGGATGGACAGCCCCAGCATTTT. It translates to CASSFAGDGQPQHF.